Presented here are 12 T cell receptor beta chains from one specimen sequenced in a study of OX40 agonist ivuxolimab in advanced cancers. The table came from immunoSEQ multiplex PCR; TCRdb's copy has only in-frame clones and leaves some out. The data contain 10,000 to 15,000 clones, about 83% of them singletons. Here the sequenced sample was CD4+ or CD8+ T cells sorted from blood, taken in a trial of the OX40 agonist ivuxolimab. These receptors originate from an adult with an advanced solid tumor such as melanoma, head and neck, liver or kidney cancer.

CDR3 in DNA: TGTGCCAGCAGCGCCAATCAACCGACAGGGAAGACAGATACGCAGTATTTT. Residues: CASSANQPTGKTDTQYF. The rearrangement links TRBV9 to TRBJ2-3; 7 nucleotides match TRBD1. Looked up from germline, CDR1 is SGDLS and CDR2 is YYNGEE. After removal of 3 bases from V and 3 bases from J, the junction contained 13 bases not matched to a gene. This CDR3 is built from 17 residues. The full variable domain, in which reference TRBV9 and TRBJ2-3 provide the parts outside the CDR3, is DSGVTQTPKHLITATGQRVTLRCSPRSGDLSVYWYQQSLDQGLQFLIQYYNGEERAKGNILERFSAQQFPDLHSELNLSSLELGDSALYFCASSANQPTGKTDTQYFGPGTRLTVL.

The chain recombines TRBV15 with TRBJ2-5; 9 bases agree with TRBD1. V was pared by 0 bases and J by 1 base, with 3 bases of the junction left unmatched. Germline V gene lookup returns CDR1 LNHNV and CDR2 YYDKDF (reference sequence). The CDR3 has 16 residues. The CDR3 region has the DNA TGTGCCACCAGCAGAGATCCGGGACAGGGCCAAGAGACCCAGTACTTC. Translation: CATSRDPGQGQETQYF.

The chain carries TRBV30 and TRBJ2-1, with D perhaps matching TRBD2 (6 bases). Germline loops: CDR1 GTSNPN, CDR2 SVGIG (reference sequence). The CDR3 spans 15 residues. The V end lost 5 bases, the J end lost 7 bases, and 21 bases lay between the germline ends. The CDR3 coding sequence is TGTGCCTGGTTCCCGAGCCGAGACAGCGGGAATGAGCAGTTCTTC. Translating gives CAWFPSRDSGNEQFF.

The J gene is TRBJ2-2, the V gene TRBV27; 9 nucleotides agree with TRBD1. From germline, CDR1 is MNHEY and CDR2 SMNVEV (reference sequence). With V trimmed by 4 bases and J by 8 bases, 8 bases remained unmatched. CDR3 size: 15 residues. In DNA form, the CDR3 reads TGTGCCAGCAGTTCGGACAGGGGATCATCAGGGGAGCTGTTTTTT. Protein: CASSSDRGSSGELFF.

The chain joins TRBV19 to TRBJ1-5; TRBD1 aligns across 9 bases. The germline gives CDR1 LNHDA, CDR2 SQIVND (reference sequence). J was trimmed by 2 bases and V by 8 bases; bases with no gene match: 10. CDR3 length: 16 residues. CDR3 residues: CASSQGARYGNQPQHF. The DNA for the CDR3 is TGTGCCAGTTCACAGGGGGCCCGGTACGGCAATCAGCCCCAGCATTTT.

The rearrangement joins TRBV5-6 to TRBJ1-4, with TRBD1 as a possible D gene (6 bases). The CDR3 runs to 14 residues. CDR1 is SGHDT and CDR2 is YYEEEE in the germline V gene. V dropped 5 bases and J dropped 3 bases, with 11 bases sitting between them. CDR3 bases: TGTGCCAGCAGTCTTCAGGGGTCTAATGAAAAACTGTTTTTT. Its protein product is CASSLQGSNEKLFF.

The chain has TRBV7-9 and TRBJ2-2, with unresolved D. The V and J ends lost 7 bases and 6 bases respectively, with 9 bases between them. The germline V gene encodes CDR1 SEHNR and CDR2 FQNEAQ (reference sequence). The CDR3 spans 12 residues. The CDR3 region has the DNA TGTGCCAGCACCCAAAGTTCCGGGGAGCTGTTTTTT. Its translation: CASTQSSGELFF. Full variable domain (rest looked up from reference TRBV7-9 and TRBJ2-2): DTGVSQNPRHKITKRGQNVTFRCDPISEHNRLYWYRQTLGQGPEFLTYFQNEAQLEKSRLLSDRFSAERPKGSFSTLEIQRTEQGDSAMYLCASTQSSGELFFGEGSRLTVL.

The V gene is TRBV10-1, the J gene TRBJ2-2, with D possibly TRBD2 on 5 matching bases. V was cut by 1 base and J by 4 bases, with 7 bases left in between. Germline V CDR1 and CDR2: WNHNN, SYGVQD (reference sequence). CDR3 length: 14 amino acids. This CDR3 is CASSEFGSTGELFF. The CDR3, as DNA: TGCGCCAGCAGTGAGTTTGGGAGCACCGGGGAGCTGTTTTTT.

The chain uses TRBV9 and TRBJ2-7, with 11 nucleotides matching TRBD2. The V and J ends lost 5 bases and 6 bases, in that order; junction bases with no gene match: 7. The germline gives CDR1 SGDLS, CDR2 YYNGEE. This CDR3 comprises 14 residues. CDR3 nucleotides: TGTGCCAGCAGTGCGGGACTAGCGGTTTCCGAGCAGTACTTC. Translated, it gives CASSAGLAVSEQYF.

The chain recombines TRBV10-3 with TRBJ2-1; 8 bases map to TRBD2. Germline loops: CDR1 ENHRY, CDR2 SYGVKD. The CDR3 loop spans 16 amino acids. V lost 0 bases to trimming and J lost 4 bases; unmatched junction nucleotides: 5. CDR3 protein: CAISESLAGGYNEQFF. CDR3 DNA sequence: TGTGCCATCAGTGAGTCATTGGCGGGGGGTTACAATGAGCAGTTCTTC.

The chain employs TRBV9 and TRBJ2-7; the D is unclear. This CDR3 region has 14 residues. V was pared by 4 bases and J by 5 bases, with 16 bases between. Germline-derived CDR1 and CDR2 are SGDLS and YYNGEE. The CDR3 nucleotides are TGTGCCAGCAGCCTTGGTCCCCGTTCGGACGAGCAGTACTTC. This codes for CASSLGPRSDEQYF.

The chain links TRBV15 to TRBJ1-1; 7 nucleotides match TRBD1. The V gene's germline CDR1 is LNHNV and CDR2 YYDKDF (reference sequence). The CDR3 totals 14 residues. J gave up 3 bases and V 0 bases, and 1 base lay outside the gene matches. DNA of the CDR3: TGTGCCACCAGCAGAGATGGGACAGACACTGAAGCTTTCTTT. Its protein is CATSRDGTDTEAFF. Complete variable domain (other parts from reference TRBV15 and TRBJ1-1): DAMVIQNPRYQVTQFGKPVTLSCSQTLNHNVMYWYQQKSSQAPKLLFHYYDKDFNNEADTPDNFQSRRPNTSFCFLDIRSPGLGDTAMYLCATSRDGTDTEAFFGQGTRLTVV.